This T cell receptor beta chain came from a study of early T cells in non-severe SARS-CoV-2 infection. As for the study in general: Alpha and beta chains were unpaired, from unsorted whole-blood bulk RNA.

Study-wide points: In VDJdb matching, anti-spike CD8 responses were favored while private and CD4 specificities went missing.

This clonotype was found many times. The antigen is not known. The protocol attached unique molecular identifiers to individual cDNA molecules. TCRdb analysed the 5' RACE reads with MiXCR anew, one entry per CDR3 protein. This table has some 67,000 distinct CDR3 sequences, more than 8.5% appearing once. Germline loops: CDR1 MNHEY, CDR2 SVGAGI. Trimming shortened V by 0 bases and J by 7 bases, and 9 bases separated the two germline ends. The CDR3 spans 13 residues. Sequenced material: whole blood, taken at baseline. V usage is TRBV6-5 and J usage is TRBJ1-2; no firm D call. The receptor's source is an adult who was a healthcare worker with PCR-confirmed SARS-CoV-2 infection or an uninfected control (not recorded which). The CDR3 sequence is CASSYSPGLGYTF. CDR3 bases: TGTGCCAGCAGTTACTCCCCCGGACTTGGCTACACCTTC.